This paragraph covers one TCR beta chain sequence. This entry belongs to a study of OX40 agonist ivuxolimab in advanced cancers. Turning to the study itself: Patients achieving partial responses numbered three: one hepatocellular carcinoma case and two cutaneous melanoma cases.

Profiling relied on immunoSEQ multiplex PCR, and the TCRdb table lists in-frame clones only, not all of them. The sample has around 68,000 clones, roughly nine tenths seen once. The sequencing here drew on CD4+ or CD8+ T cells sorted from blood, taken in a trial of the OX40 agonist ivuxolimab. The clonotype comes from an adult with an advanced solid tumor such as melanoma, head and neck, liver or kidney cancer.

The CDR3 region has the DNA TGTGCCAGCAGTTCTCCTAGCACAGATACGCAGTATTTT. It specifies CASSSPSTDTQYF. This chain connects TRBV6-6 to TRBJ2-3; D gene uncertain. V shed 4 bases and J shed 0 bases, with 5 bases lying between them. The CDR3 sequence is 13 residues long. In germline, CDR1 is MNHNY, CDR2 SVGAGI (reference sequence).